Listed here are 5 T cell receptor beta chains from one sample, sequenced in a study of T cell changes during pregnancy in multiple sclerosis. The protocol was immunoSEQ multiplex PCR, while the TCRdb copy is restricted to in-frame clones and leaves out a portion. This sample has roughly 60,000 clones, with around 90% found just once. The specimen comprised peripheral blood, sampled in the second trimester of pregnancy. These receptors all stem from a female donor with multiple sclerosis, enrolled in a pregnancy study.

The V gene is TRBV7-9, the J gene TRBJ2-1; unclear D gene. Germline V gives CDR1 SEHNR, CDR2 FQNEAQ (reference sequence). The CDR3 runs 11 residues. V was pared by 7 bases and J by 6 bases, with 7 bases between. The chain's CDR3 is CASTYSNEQFF. In DNA form, the CDR3 reads TGTGCCAGCACATACTCCAATGAGCAGTTCTTC.

J is TRBJ2-3 and V is TRBV2; 9 bases agree with TRBD1. This CDR3 has 14 amino acids. The V gene end was trimmed by 5 bases and the J gene end by 1 base; junction bases not matched to a gene: 1. Germline assignment: CDR1 SNHLY and CDR2 FYNNEI. The CDR3 nucleotides read TGTGCCAGCAGTAGGACAGGGGGCACAGATACGCAGTATTTT. Its protein product is CASSRTGGTDTQYF.

V usage is TRBV28 and J usage is TRBJ1-1; D ambiguous. The CDR3 covers 12 residues. Trimming left V 8 bases short and J 10 bases short, with 17 bases between. Per germline, CDR1 MDHEN and CDR2 SYDVKM. Here the CDR3 reads CASLRGGRGAFF. CDR3 in DNA: TGTGCCAGCCTCCGTGGAGGGCGAGGAGCTTTCTTT.

This clone showed up just a few times. The chain carries TRBV5-1 and TRBJ1-1; tentative D call: TRBD1 (5 bases). The V gene's germline CDR1 is SGHRS and CDR2 YFSETQ. The CDR3 runs 13 residues. V was trimmed by 5 bases and J by 3 bases, leaving 11 bases between them. Here the CDR3 DNA reads TGCGCCAGCAGGCCCGACAGTTACACTGAAGCTTTCTTT. It codes for CASRPDSYTEAFF.

This clone was picked up a small number of times. The CDR3: CASSLEIGRSDEQYF. Written as DNA, the CDR3 is TGCGCCAGCAGCTTGGAGATCGGGAGATCCGACGAGCAGTACTTC. The chain couples TRBV5-1 to TRBJ2-7; D might be TRBD2 (6 bases). The CDR3 consists of 15 residues. The ends were cut back, 0 bases at V and 5 bases at J, with 15 bases in the middle. The V gene's germline CDR1 is SGHRS and CDR2 YFSETQ.